Sequencing of this T cell receptor (beta chain) was carried out in a study of control samples from healthy donors and cancer patients. This clone came up once. The data were produced by immunoSEQ multiplex PCR, yet TCRdb's version contains in-frame clones alone and is incomplete. The sample contains fewer than 200,000 clones, more than 90% of which appear only once. Trimming removed 5 bases from V and 0 bases from J, with 10 bases in between. This CDR3 spans 14 amino acids. Germline assignment: CDR1 WSHSY and CDR2 SAAADI. What was sequenced was blood. This chain links TRBV10-2 with TRBJ2-5; D is ambiguous. The sequence came from a man aged 30-40 years in good health. DNA for the CDR3: TGCGCCAGCAGTATCAAGAGTCACCAAGAGACCCAGTACTTC. Amino acids: CASSIKSHQETQYF.